A selection of T cell receptor beta chains follows, all from one sample in a study of blood T cell repertoires in COVID-19. Produced via immunoSEQ multiplex PCR; TCRdb's table is partial and in-frame only. The table includes 95,000 to 100,000 clones, about 90% detected once. Sample: peripheral blood. These receptors all come from a woman aged 25 to 45 with acute or convalescent COVID-19. CDR3s include the opening cysteine and the closing phenylalanine or tryptophan. The order of the fields is D gene, clone size, V gene, J gene, CDR3 protein, CDR3 DNA. The D gene is left open where the match is weak. Some rows have no size entry. The others give once, few or many, or a class for an expanded clone.

>-|-|TRBV28|TRBJ1-3
CATTGNTIYF
TGTGCCACCACTGGAAACACCATATATTTT
>-|-|TRBV11-2|TRBJ1-4
CASSLGPQGATNEKLFF
TGTGCCAGCAGCTTAGGACCCCAGGGTGCAACTAATGAAAAACTGTTTTTT
>TRBD2|-|TRBV29-1|TRBJ2-2
CSVEDPRERGGPSTGELFF
TGCAGCGTTGAAGATCCTCGAGAGCGGGGGGGCCCCAGCACCGGGGAGCTGTTTTTT
>-|once|TRBV2|TRBJ1-6
CASTLPRARDSPLHF
TGTGCCAGCACCCTCCCCAGGGCCAGGGATTCACCCCTCCACTTT
>-|-|TRBV5-1|TRBJ1-2
CASSLTANYGYTF
TGCGCCAGCAGCCTGACAGCTAACTATGGCTACACCTTC
>TRBD2|-|TRBV19|TRBJ2-3
CASSRSLVTSGSTDTQYF
TGTGCCAGTAGTCGAAGTTTGGTAACTAGCGGAAGCACAGATACGCAGTATTTT
>-|-|TRBV28|TRBJ1-1
CASSLPVLGGLNTEAFF
TGTGCCAGCAGTTTACCGGTGTTGGGAGGCCTGAACACTGAAGCTTTCTTT
>-|-|TRBV11-3|TRBJ1-2
CASSPQPIHEDYGYTF
TGTGCCAGCAGCCCCCAACCCATTCATGAGGACTATGGCTACACCTTC
>TRBD1|-|TRBV10-3|TRBJ2-3
CAIRGTGGTDTQYF
TGTGCCATCAGGGGGACAGGGGGCACGGATACGCAGTATTTT
>-|-|TRBV28|TRBJ1-1
CASSTTRGGPTEAFF
TGTGCCAGCAGTACCACAAGGGGGGGGCCCACTGAAGCTTTCTTT
>TRBD1|-|TRBV9|TRBJ2-2
CASRDRTNTGELFF
TGTGCCAGCAGGGACAGGACCAACACCGGGGAGCTGTTTTTT
>TRBD2|-|TRBV4-1|TRBJ2-7
CASSPLGLAGDHEQYF
TGCGCCAGCAGCCCTCTCGGACTAGCGGGGGACCACGAGCAGTACTTC
>TRBD2|-|TRBV7-6|TRBJ2-3
CASSLGAGGLGATDTQYF
TGTGCCAGCAGCTTAGGAGCGGGGGGGCTGGGGGCCACAGATACGCAGTATTTT
>-|-|TRBV10-1|TRBJ2-7
CASSEAVRWDKNPRGAEQYF
TGCGCCAGCAGTGAGGCGGTTAGATGGGACAAGAATCCCAGGGGTGCCGAGCAGTACTTC
>-|-|TRBV7-3|TRBJ2-3
CASSQGLTTDTQYF
TGTGCCAGCAGCCAGGGGCTAACTACAGATACGCAGTATTTT
>-|-|TRBV30|TRBJ1-1
CAWSGRSEAFF
TGTGCCTGGAGTGGGAGGTCTGAAGCTTTCTTT
>-|once|TRBV7-8|TRBJ2-1
CASGRLSSYNEQFF
TGTGCCAGCGGCCGGTTGAGCTCCTACAATGAGCAGTTCTTC
>-|-|TRBV5-6|TRBJ1-1
CASSPGGAEAFF
TGTGCCAGCAGCCCCGGAGGGGCTGAAGCTTTCTTT
>-|-|TRBV27|TRBJ1-5
CASSWNRGNQPQHF
TGTGCCAGCAGTTGGAACAGGGGCAATCAGCCCCAGCATTTT
>-|-|TRBV5-1|TRBJ1-2
CASERGDGGYTF
TGCGCCAGCGAGCGGGGGGACGGTGGCTACACCTTC
>TRBD1|-|TRBV13|TRBJ2-1
CASTPDRGSYNEQFF
TGTGCCAGCACCCCTGACAGGGGCTCCTACAATGAGCAGTTCTTC
>TRBD1|-|TRBV5-1|TRBJ1-2
CASSFGPGGQGAYGYTF
TGCGCCAGCAGCTTTGGGCCCGGAGGACAGGGGGCTTATGGCTACACCTTC
>-|-|TRBV19|TRBJ2-7
CASSPPGGRYEQYF
TGTGCCAGTAGTCCCCCCGGGGGTAGGTACGAGCAGTACTTC
>-|-|TRBV13|TRBJ1-1
CASSLGSMNTEAFF
TGTGCCAGCAGCTTAGGGAGCATGAACACTGAAGCTTTCTTT
>TRBD1|-|TRBV5-1|TRBJ1-1
CASSLDGTANTEAFF
TGCGCCAGCAGCTTAGACGGGACAGCGAACACTGAAGCTTTCTTT
>-|-|TRBV5-1|TRBJ1-4
CASSRGPGERNEKLFF
TGCGCCAGCAGCCGAGGACCGGGGGAGCGGAATGAAAAACTGTTTTTT
>TRBD1|-|TRBV9|TRBJ1-2
CASSGSGQYYGYTF
TGTGCCAGCAGCGGATCGGGACAGTACTATGGCTACACCTTC
>-|-|TRBV3-1/TRBV3-2|TRBJ2-1
CASSQEYGYNEQFF
TGTGCCAGCAGCCAAGAGTACGGTTACAATGAGCAGTTCTTC
>-|-|TRBV4-1|TRBJ2-1
CASSQPWGGASNEQFF
TGCGCCAGCAGCCAACCTTGGGGGGGGGCCTCAAATGAGCAGTTCTTC
>TRBD1|-|TRBV9|TRBJ2-7
CASSLGTGGLYEQYF
TGTGCCAGCAGCCTGGGGACAGGGGGTCTCTACGAGCAGTACTTC
>-|once|TRBV27|TRBJ1-1
CASSFSDGGTEAFF
TGTGCCAGCAGTTTCTCCGACGGAGGAACTGAAGCTTTCTTT
>TRBD2|-|TRBV5-1|TRBJ2-3
CASSLEGGGAPDTQYF
TGCGCCAGCAGCTTGGAAGGCGGGGGGGCTCCAGATACGCAGTATTTT
>-|-|TRBV5-1|TRBJ1-5
CASSFEGGQPQHF
TGCGCCAGCAGTTTTGAGGGGGGGCAGCCCCAGCATTTT
>-|-|TRBV11-3|TRBJ2-1
CASSLFATGVGEQFF
TGTGCCAGCAGCTTATTCGCCACAGGAGTAGGTGAGCAGTTCTTC
>-|-|TRBV2|TRBJ1-6
CASSERAGRNSPLHF
TGTGCCAGCAGTGAAAGAGCAGGGAGGAATTCACCCCTCCACTTT
>-|-|TRBV5-1|TRBJ2-7
CASSPAIDSYEQYF
TGCGCCAGCAGCCCGGCCATCGACAGCTACGAGCAGTACTTC
>-|once|TRBV14|TRBJ2-6
CASSPRGAGANVLTF
TGTGCCAGCAGCCCCAGGGGGGCAGGGGCCAACGTCCTGACTTTC
>TRBD1|once|TRBV30|TRBJ1-1
CAWGQGLNTEAFF
TGTGCCTGGGGACAGGGTTTGAACACTGAAGCTTTCTTT
>-|-|TRBV3-1/TRBV3-2|TRBJ2-7
CASSPSTVTYEQYF
TGTGCCAGCAGCCCCTCGACAGTTACCTACGAGCAGTACTTC
>TRBD1|-|TRBV7-2|TRBJ1-5
CASRSGTGGQPQHF
TGTGCCAGCAGGTCTGGGACAGGGGGCCAGCCCCAGCATTTT